This T cell receptor (beta chain) was captured in a study of T cell responses to AZD1222 COVID-19 vaccine. In the study overall: Second-dose recipients at about 4 or about 12 weeks were treated as one pooled group.

CDR1 SGHRS and CDR2 YFSETQ come from the germline V gene. V shed 3 bases, J shed 0 bases, and the junction held 11 bases outside the gene matches. CDR3 length: 18 amino acids. Clones were read by immunoSEQ multiplex PCR, and TCRdb kept only the in-frame ones, dropping some. The sample consists of about 53,000 clones, approximately 84% of them appearing once. Sample: peripheral blood, taken on day 0 of AZD1222 vaccination. The J gene is TRBJ1-3, the V gene TRBV5-1; 8 bases fit TRBD1. This clonotype was sampled from an adult in good health. This CDR3 is CASSSTGTGGYSGNTIYF. The CDR3 DNA reads as TGCGCCAGCAGCTCTACTGGGACAGGAGGCTACTCTGGAAACACCATATATTTT.